The present entry profiles one T cell receptor (beta chain) with its context. The antigen remains undetermined. The sample belongs to a study of a mutant IDH1 vaccine in newly diagnosed glioma. Study-level background: The therapy given earlier, which was standard therapy, consisted of radiotherapy, temozolomide, or both, and most of the patients received both. Whole-study findings and limits: Alterations occurring in top peripheral T cell clonotypes seemed unrelated to pseudoprogression.

The protocol was immunoSEQ multiplex PCR, while the TCRdb copy is restricted to in-frame clones and leaves out a portion. The sample includes over 75,000 clones, roughly 75% seen only once; the top ten take roughly 6.9%. The V and J ends lost 1 base and 5 bases respectively, with 0 bases between them. This CDR3 comprises 10 residues. Germline V gene lookup returns CDR1 SGHTS and CDR2 YDEGEE. Time point denoted: baseline, week 1 (first vaccination visit). Specified treatment: pre-vaccination baseline after standard-of-care therapy. Source: PBMCs, taken from a glioma patient treated with radiotherapy, temozolomide or both. This receptor was identified in a man aged 35 to 55 with glioma. V gene TRBV5-8 combines with J gene TRBJ1-2; D not resolved. CDR3 nucleotides: TGTGCCAGCAGCTTGTATGGCTACACCTTC. Protein: CASSLYGYTF.